This T cell receptor (beta chain) was recorded in a study of identical twins. Unique molecular identifiers were in the cDNA, with template-switch universal primer binding. MiXCR was run by TCRdb on the 5' RACE reads, yielding one entry per CDR3 protein. The repertoire has fewer than 250,000 distinct CDR3 sequences, about a tenth of them found once; the top ten carry about 5.2%. All donors comprised healthy Caucasians. This clonotype was found a few times. Its antigen is unidentified. Findings and caveats of the study: Low generation-probability sequences were in excess among twin-shared out-of-frame alpha sequences. With beta out-of-frame sequences, excess sharing by twins was weaker.

Germline values: CDR1 MNHEY, CDR2 SVGAGI. The junction had 18 bases not matched to a gene; V was cut back by 2 bases and J by 7 bases. The CDR3 contains 18 residues. The specimen was memory (CD45RO+) T cells sorted from blood. The receptor was isolated from a young woman in good health. This chain uses TRBV6-5 with TRBJ2-5, with 8 bases matching TRBD1. The DNA of the CDR3 is TGTGCCAGCAGTTACAGAGCAGGGGGCGTTCCAAGGGCACTGACCCAGTACTTC. Encoded protein: CASSYRAGGVPRALTQYF.